This TCR beta chain comes out of a study of cytomegalovirus exposure and HLA in healthy donors. Study results and caveats: Among the CMV-associated chains, three were confirmed in vitro as specific for CMV antigens. It was 164 TCR beta chains that were listed as cytomegalovirus-associated. Reported results showed that the classifier diagnosed cytomegalovirus status with high specificity and sensitivity. Subsequent analysis revealed that first-cohort TCR clusters tended to co-occur in the 120 validation repertoires.

The CDR3 runs to 15 residues. Deletions cut 2 bases from V and 5 bases from J, with 17 bases between. CDR1 is SGHRS, CDR2 YFSETQ, per germline. Libraries were prepared by immunoSEQ multiplex PCR; TCRdb keeps only in-frame clonotypes and omits some of them. The table records 150,000 to 160,000 clones, 86% of them present only once. About this clone: Its antigen is undetermined.

Material for sequencing was PBMCs. The origin of this receptor is a human donor in good health. The chain is built from TRBV5-1 and TRBJ2-7, with D possibly matching TRBD1 (6 bases). This CDR3 is CASSLVVQGSHEQYF. The CDR3 nucleotides are TGCGCCAGCAGCTTAGTTGTACAGGGAAGCCACGAGCAGTACTTC. The whole variable domain, remainder taken from reference TRBV5-1 and TRBJ2-7, is KAGVTQTPRYLIKTRGQQVTLSCSPISGHRSVSWYQQTPGQGLQFLFEYFSETQRNKGNFPGRFSGRQFSNSRSEMNVSTLELGDSALYLCASSLVVQGSHEQYFGPGTRLTVT.